Below, one T cell receptor beta chain is given with its context. It lacks a known antigen. No much larger clone is present one base from it, and per-base qualities are unavailable. Trimming at the junction amounts to 3 bases on V and 5 bases on J, and the germline ends lie 10 bases apart. Reading from cysteine to phenylalanine, the CDR3 counts 12 amino acids. The retained sequence is limited to the CDR3, 36 bases, with the frame set at the first base. Based on the germline V gene, the CDR1 and CDR2 sequences are SQVTM and ANQGSEA. In the paper's terms, the time point label means: blood 4 weeks post-SBRT, at nephrectomy. The meaning of the sample's treatment or condition label: 15 Gy SBRT to primary tumor, nephrectomy 4 weeks later. Samples came from a clinical trial, in which primary renal cell carcinomas received 15 Gy stereotactic body radiation therapy followed by nephrectomy 4 weeks later. To follow tumor-enriched clonotypes, serial peripheral blood was collected from radiation-treated patients at baseline and at 2 weeks and 4 weeks after SBRT. Every patient's renal cell carcinoma showed clear cell pathology. Genomic DNA for TCR sequencing was prepared using the QIAamp DNA Blood Mini Kit (Qiagen). The analyses included just those samples that passed every quality control check.

This entry comes from a study of radiation and T cells in renal cell carcinoma (dated by TCRdb to about 2020). Describing the broader study: In total, 50 to 55 samples, comprising some 25 tumors and some 27 peripheral blood samples, were subjected to TCR beta sequencing. A total of roughly 4 million unique CDR3 nucleotide sequences, encoding 2,500,000 or so unique CDR3 amino acid sequences, were found across all 55 or so samples. The final blood draw was performed at 4 weeks after radiation, at the same time as nephrectomy.

Following the manufacturer's recommendations, the immunoSEQ kit was used to generate TCR beta libraries from genomic DNA. To prepare the libraries, a first multiplex PCR with proprietary primers was run, followed by a second PCR that added unique barcodes, and a bead cleanup was done after each round. Each sample batch included a kit-provided positive control reaction and a negative control reaction. The final libraries were assessed on an Agilent 4200 TapeStation D1000 ScreenTape, pooled by volume, and quantified by qPCR. Sequencing was performed on an Illumina NextSeq500 with a MidOutput 150-cycle cartridge, and 156 Read1 and 15 Index1 cycles were run with kit custom primers. The pooled library was loaded at around 1 pM with a roughly 20% PhiX control spike-in. The source study handled its data this way. Vendor-processed data were analyzed in R, and a clonotype was defined as all T cells sharing the same CDR3 nucleotide sequence. In the clone abundance analyses, frequencies in each sample were normalized to that sample's 10,000 most abundant clones. Public T cell clones, which averaged fewer than five per sample, were removed prior to analysis. An abundance difference of at least 32-fold between compartments was the criterion for calling clonotypes tumor-enriched or baseline blood-enriched. Clonotypes expanded or contracted between blood time points were identified with a beta-binomial differential abundance model. Similarity between tumor and blood repertoires was quantified using the Baroni-Urbani and Buser coefficient, and groups were compared with two-tailed Wilcoxon tests in R. TCRdb took this table from immuneACCESS and kept in-frame rearrangements with V and J called. Such tables lack part of the clones; where checked against another copy, unresolved V genes explain under half of the gap, and the rest is unexplained. The D gene and trimming were derived from the DNA, and the V and J assignments and clone size from that table. Across this sample there are 60,000 or so clones, with about three quarters seen only once. Clones ranked in the top ten supply over 5.5% of the sample.

The study at large found these results: Because pretreatment tumor biopsies were not available, the baseline intratumoral presence of clonotypes could not be determined. The single-armed trial design could not address effects of radiation dose or scheduling on the TCR repertoire. In blood, the top tumor clonotypes increased between baseline and 2 weeks post-radiation and then shrank by 4 weeks, which suggests that tumor-resident clones expanded only transiently. Tracking of blood repertoire dynamics stopped at four to five weeks after treatment, with no follow-up past that point.

Specimen: blood, collected from a patient whose treatment included radiotherapy and nephrectomy. The V and J segments used are TRBV29-1 and TRBJ1-1; the D region possibly corresponds to TRBD1 (5 bases align). The receptor comes from a man in his fifties or sixties with renal cell carcinoma. The DNA reads TGCAGCGTTGATCGCGGGGCTACTGAAGCTTTCTTT. The encoded protein is CSVDRGATEAFF.